The 18 T cell receptor beta chains below were found in one sample sequenced in a study of CD8 T cells in ankylosing spondylitis. Using its own MiXCR run on the 5' RACE reads, TCRdb lists one record per CDR3 protein. The sample consists of about 150,000 distinct CDR3 sequences, roughly 44% of them appearing once. Sample: synovial fluid, either unsorted or a sorted T cell fraction (not recorded which). All receptors come from a male donor with ankylosing spondylitis.

This clonotype showed up just a few times. The V and J genes are TRBV5-1 and TRBJ2-3; possibly TRBD1 or TRBD2 for D (5 bases each). The CDR3 loop spans 15 amino acids. Trimming shortened V by 4 bases and J by 4 bases, and 16 bases separated the two germline ends. Germline V gene data show CDR1 as SGHRS and CDR2 as YFSETQ. The CDR3 DNA reads as TGCGCCAGCAGCGCCCCGGGACGTAACGCAGATACGCAGTATTTT. Translation: CASSAPGRNADTQYF. The whole variable domain, remainder taken from reference TRBV5-1 and TRBJ2-3, is KAGVTQTPRYLIKTRGQQVTLSCSPISGHRSVSWYQQTPGQGLQFLFEYFSETQRNKGNFPGRFSGRQFSNSRSEMNVSTLELGDSALYLCASSAPGRNADTQYFGPGTRLTVL.

This clonotype has just a few counts. V and J are TRBV23-1 and TRBJ2-1; 16 bases fit TRBD2. TRBV23-1 is sorted into the ORF group, with uncertain function. Unmatched junction bases numbered 5, after V lost 0 bases and J lost 15 bases. The CDR3 sequence is 15 residues long. Written as DNA, the CDR3 is TGCGCCAGCAGTCAATCGGGGACTAGCGGGGGGGTTTGGTTCTTC. Its translation is CASSQSGTSGGVWFF.

The rearrangement uses TRBV6-5 and TRBJ1-6, with D possibly being TRBD1 (6 bases). Germline CDR1 MNHEY, CDR2 SVGAGI. V lost 0 bases and J 0 bases, leaving 12 bases between the germline ends. The CDR3 spans 18 residues. The CDR3 sequence is CASSYSDRRGSYNSPLHF. The CDR3, as DNA: TGTGCCAGCAGTTACTCGGACAGACGGGGCTCCTATAATTCACCCCTCCACTTT.

The chain couples TRBV4-2 to TRBJ2-7; tentative D call: TRBD1 (7 bases). With 0 bases removed from V and 2 bases from J, the gap between germline ends came to 17 bases. The CDR3 runs to 17 residues. CDR1 and CDR2 from the germline V gene are LGHNA and YNFKEQ. As DNA, the CDR3 is TGTGCCAGCAGCCAAGAGGGGTTCGCAGGGGGGCCCTACGAGCAGTACTTC. It encodes CASSQEGFAGGPYEQYF.

The rearrangement joins TRBV5-4 to TRBJ2-6; TRBD2 matches at 8 bases. The J segment lost 1 base and the V segment lost 4 bases, leaving 4 bases of the junction unmatched. Germline CDR1 is SGHNT and CDR2 is YYREEE (reference sequence). The CDR3 runs to 16 residues. CDR3 DNA sequence: TGTGCCAGCAGCAGTCCGGGGGGGTCTGGGGCCAACGTCCTGACTTTC. It specifies CASSSPGGSGANVLTF. Full variable domain (rest looked up from reference TRBV5-4 and TRBJ2-6): ETGVTQSPTHLIKTRGQQVTLRCSSQSGHNTVSWYQQALGQGPQFIFQYYREEENGRGNFPPRFSGLQFPNYSSELNVNALELDDSALYLCASSSPGGSGANVLTFGAGSRLTVL.

This clonotype was observed at least ten times. This chain connects TRBV27 to TRBJ1-2; possible D gene TRBD1, 5 bases. Germline V gene lookup returns CDR1 MNHEY and CDR2 SMNVEV (reference sequence). V shed 3 bases and J shed 0 bases, with 11 bases lying between them. The CDR3 is 15 amino acids. CDR3 DNA sequence: TGTGCCAGCAGTTTCTCGACAGCGGCTAACTATGGCTACACCTTC. It yields the protein CASSFSTAANYGYTF.

In this sample, this clonotype turned up once. V gene TRBV3-1 combines with J gene TRBJ1-4; D unresolved. CDR3 size: 15 residues. Between the trimmed V and J ends, which lost 0 bases and 5 bases, there was a span of 10 bases. Germline-derived CDR1 and CDR2 are LGHDT and YNNKEL (reference sequence). This CDR3 reads CASSQDLRMNEKLFF. The DNA for the CDR3 is TGTGCCAGCAGCCAAGATCTACGGATGAATGAAAAACTGTTTTTT.

The J gene is TRBJ1-5, the V gene TRBV28; D is undetermined. The CDR3 runs to 12 residues. Germline-derived CDR1 and CDR2 are MDHEN and SYDVKM. Trimming cost V 4 bases and J 11 bases, with 12 bases left between them. The CDR3 region has the DNA TGTGCCAGCAGTTCCCCCGACCCATCCCAGCATTTT. This codes for CASSSPDPSQHF.

The chain has TRBV2 and TRBJ2-4, with a possible D match to TRBD1 (6 bases). Germline V gene data show CDR1 as SNHLY and CDR2 as FYNNEI. V was cut by 8 bases and J by 3 bases, with 14 bases left in between. The CDR3 consists of 14 residues. In DNA form, the CDR3 reads TGTGCCAGCCTAACAGGGTACGACAAAAACATTCAGTACTTC. As protein: CASLTGYDKNIQYF.

The rearrangement joins TRBV6-2 or TRBV6-3 to TRBJ1-2, with a tentative D call TRBD1 (5 bases). Germline CDR1 reads MNHEY; CDR2 reads SVGEGT. V gave up 2 bases and J gave up 4 bases, with 17 bases separating them. The CDR3 spans 16 residues. CDR3 sequence reads: CASSYDWGFASYGYTF. The CDR3 DNA sequence: TGTGCCAGCAGTTACGATTGGGGCTTCGCCTCCTATGGCTACACCTTC.

This sequence joins TRBV6-1 and TRBJ2-7; the D gene is possibly TRBD2 (5 bases). There are 13 residues in the CDR3. With 6 bases removed from V and 3 bases from J, the gap between germline ends came to 12 bases. Germline-derived CDR1 and CDR2 are MNHNS and SASEGT. The CDR3 coding sequence is TGTGCCAGCAGCCCCGCAACTAGCTACGAGCAGTACTTC. It specifies CASSPATSYEQYF.

J is TRBJ2-5 and V is TRBV7-6; D is undetermined. The germline CDR1 and CDR2 sequences are SGHVS and FNYEAQ. The V and J ends lost 2 bases and 3 bases respectively, with 4 bases between them. The CDR3 totals 12 residues. The DNA for the CDR3 is TGTGCCAGCAGCTTACGGGAAGAGACCCAGTACTTC. It encodes CASSLREETQYF.

The chain couples TRBV6-5 to TRBJ2-1; no clear D. This CDR3 contains 14 residues. Germline lookup yields CDR1 MNHEY and CDR2 SVGAGI. V was trimmed by 2 bases and J by 12 bases, leaving 17 bases between them. Here the CDR3 DNA reads TGTGCCAGCAGTTACCAGTATTGGTCCCCCCTGCAGTTCTTC. This gives the protein CASSYQYWSPLQFF.

This chain joins TRBV12-3 or TRBV12-4 and TRBJ1-1, with D unresolved. This CDR3 contains 15 residues. V lost 3 bases and J 1 base, leaving 12 bases between the germline ends. For the CDR3, the DNA is TGTGCCAGCAGTTTCTCCGTTTATTCGAACACTGAAGCTTTCTTT. Its protein is CASSFSVYSNTEAFF.

The table lists this clonotype with a few counts. The chain employs TRBV7-9 and TRBJ1-4, with 7 nucleotides matching TRBD1. The J segment lost 6 bases and the V segment lost 1 base, leaving 2 bases of the junction unmatched. There are 14 residues in the CDR3. Germline values: CDR1 SEHNR, CDR2 FQNEAQ (reference sequence). The CDR3 region has the DNA TGTGCCAGCAGCTTAGTGCAGGGGGATGAAAAACTGTTTTTT. As protein: CASSLVQGDEKLFF.

In its sample, this clonotype was seen many times. This chain joins TRBV7-9 and TRBJ2-3, with no clear D. Trimming left V 5 bases short and J 0 bases short, with 12 bases between. The germline V gene has CDR1 SEHNR and CDR2 FQNEAQ (reference sequence). The length of the CDR3 is 15 residues. CDR3: CASSPPGISTDTQYF. The CDR3 nucleotides read TGTGCCAGCAGCCCCCCAGGAATTAGCACAGATACGCAGTATTTT.

The chain employs TRBV9 and TRBJ1-6, with D possibly TRBD1 on 5 matching bases. Germline CDR1 is SGDLS and CDR2 is YYNGEE. The length of the CDR3 is 14 residues. V was trimmed by 4 bases and J by 8 bases, leaving 13 bases between them. CDR3 in amino acids: CASSKGLDDSPLHF. The DNA of the CDR3 is TGTGCCAGCAGCAAGGGGTTGGACGATTCACCCCTCCACTTT.

The chain links TRBV28 to TRBJ2-1, with 10 bases aligning to TRBD2. V lost 4 bases and J lost 8; bases outside the gene matches: 26. There are 21 residues in the CDR3. Germline V gene lookup returns CDR1 MDHEN and CDR2 SYDVKM. DNA for the CDR3: TGTGCCAGCAGTTCCACTGGACTAGCGGACCATCAAAATCAAAAGGGAGATGAGCAGTTCTTC. Translated: CASSSTGLADHQNQKGDEQFF.